The clone carrying this T cell receptor beta chain was detected a few times. This sample was included in a study of control samples from healthy donors and cancer patients. Method: immunoSEQ multiplex PCR; TCRdb's copy keeps in-frame clones and lacks some. Of over 120,000 clones listed, roughly 94% were seen once; the top ten hold about 14%. The CDR3 is made up of 15 amino acids. The germline V gene has CDR1 LGHNA and CDR2 YNFKEQ. Trimming shortened V by 2 bases and J by 3 bases, and 11 bases separated the two germline ends. V gene TRBV4-2 combines with J gene TRBJ1-5; D may be TRBD1 (5 bases). This sequence was found in a man aged 55 to 70 with colorectal cancer. Sequencing was carried out using PBMCs. CDR3 DNA sequence: TGTGCCAGCAGCCAACGGGCCAGGGACAATCAGCCCCAGCATTTT. This translates into CASSQRARDNQPQHF.